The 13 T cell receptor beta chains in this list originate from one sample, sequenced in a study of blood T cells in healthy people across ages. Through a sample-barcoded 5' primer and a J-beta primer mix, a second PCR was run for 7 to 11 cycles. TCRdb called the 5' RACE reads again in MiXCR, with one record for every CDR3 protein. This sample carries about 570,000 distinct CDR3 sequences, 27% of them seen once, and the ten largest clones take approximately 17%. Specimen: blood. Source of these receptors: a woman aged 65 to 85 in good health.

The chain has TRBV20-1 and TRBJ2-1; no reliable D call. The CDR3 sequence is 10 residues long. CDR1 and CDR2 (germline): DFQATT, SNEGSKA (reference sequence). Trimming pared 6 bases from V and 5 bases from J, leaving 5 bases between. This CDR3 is CSAIDNEQFF. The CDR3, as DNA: TGCAGTGCCATCGACAATGAGCAGTTCTTC.

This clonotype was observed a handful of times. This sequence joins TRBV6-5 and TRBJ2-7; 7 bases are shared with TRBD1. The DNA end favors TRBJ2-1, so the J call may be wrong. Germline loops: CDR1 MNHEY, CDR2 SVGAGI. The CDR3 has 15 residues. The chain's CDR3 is CASSREGQQYNEQFF. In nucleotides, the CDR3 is TGTGCCAGCAGTAGAGAGGGACAGCAATACAATGAGCAGTTCTTC.

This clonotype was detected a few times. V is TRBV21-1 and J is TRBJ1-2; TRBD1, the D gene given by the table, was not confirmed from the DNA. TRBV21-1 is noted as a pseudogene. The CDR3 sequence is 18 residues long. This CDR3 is CASSKAPRQLGNCYGYTF. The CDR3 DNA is TGTGCTAGCAGCAAAGCACCCAGACAGCTCGGGAATTGCTATGGCTACACCTTC.

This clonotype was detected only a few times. CDR3 sequence reads: CASSDRGGSETQYF. In DNA, the CDR3 is TGTGCCAGTAGCGACAGGGGCGGCTCAGAGACCCAGTACTTC. This chain uses TRBV19 with TRBJ2-5; 8 bases match TRBD1. V dropped 6 bases and J dropped 4; count of bases not matched to a gene: 7. Germline V lookup: CDR1 LNHDA, CDR2 SQIVND (reference sequence). This CDR3 has 14 amino acids.

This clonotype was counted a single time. The CDR3 protein is CSATPGLVAQYF. The CDR3, as DNA: TGCAGTGCTACCCCGGGACTAGTAGCGCAGTATTTT. This chain connects TRBV20-1 to TRBJ2-3; 8 positions agree with TRBD2. The germline V gene has CDR1 DFQATT and CDR2 SNEGSKA (reference sequence). V dropped 4 bases and J dropped 10; count of bases not matched to a gene: 7. This CDR3 region has 12 residues.

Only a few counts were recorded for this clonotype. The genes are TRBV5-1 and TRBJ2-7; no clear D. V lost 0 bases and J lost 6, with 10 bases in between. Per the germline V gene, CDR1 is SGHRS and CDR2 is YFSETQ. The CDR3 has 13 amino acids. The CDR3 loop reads CASSLGVQREQYF. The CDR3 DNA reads TGCGCCAGCAGCTTGGGTGTTCAACGCGAGCAGTACTTC.

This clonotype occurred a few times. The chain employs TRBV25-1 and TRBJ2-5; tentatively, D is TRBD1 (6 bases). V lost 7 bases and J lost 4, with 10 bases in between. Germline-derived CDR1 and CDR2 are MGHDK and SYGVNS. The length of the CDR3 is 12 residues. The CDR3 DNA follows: TGTGCCAGCACCTCAGGGGTAGAGACCCAGTACTTC. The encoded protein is CASTSGVETQYF.

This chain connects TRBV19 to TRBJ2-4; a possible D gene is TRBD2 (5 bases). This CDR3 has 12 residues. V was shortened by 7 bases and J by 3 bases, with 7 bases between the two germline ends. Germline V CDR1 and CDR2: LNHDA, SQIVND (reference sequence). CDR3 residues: CASIGVKNIQYF. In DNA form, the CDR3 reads TGTGCCAGTATCGGGGTCAAAAACATTCAGTACTTC.

CDR3: CASSRGQRDEKLFF. DNA of the CDR3: TGTGCCAGCAGCAGAGGACAGAGAGATGAAAAACTGTTTTTT. The chain links TRBV11-2 to TRBJ1-4, with D perhaps matching TRBD1 (6 bases). CDR1 is SGHAT, CDR2 FQNNGV, per germline. The V end lost 5 bases, the J end lost 6 bases, and 13 bases lay between the germline ends. The CDR3 loop spans 14 amino acids.

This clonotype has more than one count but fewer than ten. Here the CDR3 DNA reads TGCAGTGCTAGAGATGTCAGACAAACTGAGCAGTTCTTC. It is translated as CSARDVRQTEQFF. The V gene is TRBV20-1, the J gene TRBJ2-5; D is uncertain. Near its end, the DNA agrees better with TRBJ2-1, so the J call may be wrong. CDR3 size: 13 residues. Looked up from germline, CDR1 is DFQATT and CDR2 is SNEGSKA (reference sequence).

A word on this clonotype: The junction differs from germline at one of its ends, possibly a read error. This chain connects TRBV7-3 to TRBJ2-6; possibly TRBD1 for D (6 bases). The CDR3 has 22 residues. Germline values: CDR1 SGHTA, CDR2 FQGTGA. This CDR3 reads CASSLKSPQTGRLSSGASVLTF. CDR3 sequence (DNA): TGTGCCAGCAGCTTAAAAAGTCCACAAACAGGGCGCCTAAGCTCTGGGGCCAGCGTCCTGACTTTC. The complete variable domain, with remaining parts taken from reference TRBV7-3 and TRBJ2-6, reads GAGVSQTPSNKVTEKGKYVELRCDPISGHTALYWYRQSLGQGPEFLIYFQGTGAADDSGLPNDRFFAVRPEGSVSTLKIQRTERGDSAVYLCASSLKSPQTGRLSSGASVLTFGAGSRLTVL.

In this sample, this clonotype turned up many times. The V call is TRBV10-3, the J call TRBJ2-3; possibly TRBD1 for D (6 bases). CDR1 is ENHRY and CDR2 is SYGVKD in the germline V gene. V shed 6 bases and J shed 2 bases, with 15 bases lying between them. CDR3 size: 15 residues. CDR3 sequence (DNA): TGTGCCATCAGCTTCTCAGGGGACGACACAGATACGCAGTATTTT. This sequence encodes CAISFSGDDTDTQYF.

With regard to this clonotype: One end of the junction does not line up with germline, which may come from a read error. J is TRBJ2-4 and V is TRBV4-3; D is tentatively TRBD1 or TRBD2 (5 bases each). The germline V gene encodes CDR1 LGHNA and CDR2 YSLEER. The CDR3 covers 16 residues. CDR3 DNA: TGCGCCTGCAGCCAAGGTCGGGACGGGGCCAAAAACATTCAGTACTTC. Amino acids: CACSQGRDGAKNIQYF.